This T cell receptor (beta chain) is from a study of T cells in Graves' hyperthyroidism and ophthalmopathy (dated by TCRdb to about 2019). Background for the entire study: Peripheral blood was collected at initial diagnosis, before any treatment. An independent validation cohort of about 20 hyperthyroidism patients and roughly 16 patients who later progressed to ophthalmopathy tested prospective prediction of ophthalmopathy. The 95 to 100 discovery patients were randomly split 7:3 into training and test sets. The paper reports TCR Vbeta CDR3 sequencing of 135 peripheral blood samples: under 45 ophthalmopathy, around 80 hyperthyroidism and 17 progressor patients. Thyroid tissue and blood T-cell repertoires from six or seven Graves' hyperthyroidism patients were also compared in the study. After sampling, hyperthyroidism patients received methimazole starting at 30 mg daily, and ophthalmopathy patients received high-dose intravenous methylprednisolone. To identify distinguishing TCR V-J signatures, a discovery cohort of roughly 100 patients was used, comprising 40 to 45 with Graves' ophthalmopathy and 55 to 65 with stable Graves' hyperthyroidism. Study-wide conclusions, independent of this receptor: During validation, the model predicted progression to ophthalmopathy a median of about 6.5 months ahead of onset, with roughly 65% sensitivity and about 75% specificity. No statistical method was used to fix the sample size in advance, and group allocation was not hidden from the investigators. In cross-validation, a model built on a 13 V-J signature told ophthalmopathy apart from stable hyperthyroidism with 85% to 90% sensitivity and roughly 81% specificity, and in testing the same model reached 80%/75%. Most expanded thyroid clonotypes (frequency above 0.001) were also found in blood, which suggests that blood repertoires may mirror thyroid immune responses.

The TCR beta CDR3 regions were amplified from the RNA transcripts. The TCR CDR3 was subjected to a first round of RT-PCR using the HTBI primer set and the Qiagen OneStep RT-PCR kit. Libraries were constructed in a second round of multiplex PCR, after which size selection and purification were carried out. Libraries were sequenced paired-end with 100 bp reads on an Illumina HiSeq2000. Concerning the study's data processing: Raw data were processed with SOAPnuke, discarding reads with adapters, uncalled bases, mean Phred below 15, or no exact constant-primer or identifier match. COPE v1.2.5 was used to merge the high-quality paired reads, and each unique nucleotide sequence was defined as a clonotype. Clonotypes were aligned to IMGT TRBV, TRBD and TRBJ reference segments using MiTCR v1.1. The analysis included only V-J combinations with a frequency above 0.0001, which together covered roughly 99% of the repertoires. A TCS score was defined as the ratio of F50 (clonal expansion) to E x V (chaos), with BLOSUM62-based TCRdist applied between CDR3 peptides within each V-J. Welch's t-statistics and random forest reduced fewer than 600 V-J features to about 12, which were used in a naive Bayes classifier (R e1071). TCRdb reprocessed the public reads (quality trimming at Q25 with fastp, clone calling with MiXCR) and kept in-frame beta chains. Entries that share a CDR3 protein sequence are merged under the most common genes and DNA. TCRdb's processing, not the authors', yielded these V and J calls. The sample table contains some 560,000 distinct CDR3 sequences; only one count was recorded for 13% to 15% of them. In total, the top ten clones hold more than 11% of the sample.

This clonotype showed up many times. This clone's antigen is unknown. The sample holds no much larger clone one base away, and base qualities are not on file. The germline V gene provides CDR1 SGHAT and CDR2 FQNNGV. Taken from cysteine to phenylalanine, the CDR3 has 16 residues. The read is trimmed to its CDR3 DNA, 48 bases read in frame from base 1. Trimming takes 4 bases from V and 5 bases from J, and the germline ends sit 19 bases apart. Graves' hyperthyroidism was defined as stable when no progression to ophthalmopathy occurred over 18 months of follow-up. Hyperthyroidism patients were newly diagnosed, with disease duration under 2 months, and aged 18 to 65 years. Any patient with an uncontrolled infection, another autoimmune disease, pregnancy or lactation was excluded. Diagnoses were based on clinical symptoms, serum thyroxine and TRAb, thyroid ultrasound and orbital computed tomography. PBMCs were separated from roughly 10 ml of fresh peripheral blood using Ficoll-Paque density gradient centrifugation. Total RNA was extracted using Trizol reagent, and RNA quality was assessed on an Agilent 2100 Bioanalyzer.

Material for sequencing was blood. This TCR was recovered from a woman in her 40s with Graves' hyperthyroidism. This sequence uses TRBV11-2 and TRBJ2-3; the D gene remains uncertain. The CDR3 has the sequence CASSSTLRRLGDTQYF. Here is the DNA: TGTGCCAGCAGCTCCACCTTGAGGAGATTAGGAGATACGCAGTATTTT.